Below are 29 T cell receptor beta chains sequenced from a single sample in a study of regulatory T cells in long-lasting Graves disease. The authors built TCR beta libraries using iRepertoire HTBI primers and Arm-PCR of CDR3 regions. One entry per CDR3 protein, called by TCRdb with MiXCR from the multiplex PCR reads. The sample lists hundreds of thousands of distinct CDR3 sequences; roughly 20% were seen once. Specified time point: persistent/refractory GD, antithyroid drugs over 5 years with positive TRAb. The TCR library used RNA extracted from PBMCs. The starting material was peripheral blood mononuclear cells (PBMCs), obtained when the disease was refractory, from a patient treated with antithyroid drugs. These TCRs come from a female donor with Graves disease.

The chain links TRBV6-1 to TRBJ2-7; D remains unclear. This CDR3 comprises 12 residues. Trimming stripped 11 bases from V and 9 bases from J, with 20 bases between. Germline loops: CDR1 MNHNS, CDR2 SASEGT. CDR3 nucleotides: TGTGCCTCCTCGATCAGCCCAGTGGGGCAGTACTTC. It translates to CASSISPVGQYF.

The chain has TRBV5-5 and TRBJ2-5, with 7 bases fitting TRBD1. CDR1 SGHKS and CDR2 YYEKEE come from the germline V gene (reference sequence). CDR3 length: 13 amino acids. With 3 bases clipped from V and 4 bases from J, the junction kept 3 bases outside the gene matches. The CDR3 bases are TGTGCCAGCAGCTCCAGGGGGATAGAGACCCAGTACTTC. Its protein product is CASSSRGIETQYF.

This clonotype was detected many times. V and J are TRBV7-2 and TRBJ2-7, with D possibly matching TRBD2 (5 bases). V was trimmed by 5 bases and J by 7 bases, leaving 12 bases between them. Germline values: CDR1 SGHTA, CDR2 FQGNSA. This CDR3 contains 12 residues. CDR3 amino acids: CASSADWGEQYF. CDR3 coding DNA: TGTGCCAGCAGCGCGGACTGGGGAGAGCAGTACTTC. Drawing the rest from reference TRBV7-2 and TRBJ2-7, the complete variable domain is GAGVSQSPSNKVTEKGKDVELRCDPISGHTALYWYRQSLGQGLEFLIYFQGNSAPDKSGLPSDRFSAERTGGSVSTLTIQRTQQEDSAVYLCASSADWGEQYFGPGTRLTVT.

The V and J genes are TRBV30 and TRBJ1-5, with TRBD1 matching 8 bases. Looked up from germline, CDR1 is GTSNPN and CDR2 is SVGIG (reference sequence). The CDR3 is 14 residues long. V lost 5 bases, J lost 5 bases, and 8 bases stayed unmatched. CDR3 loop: CAWGDGQGHQPQHF. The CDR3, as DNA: TGTGCCTGGGGAGACGGACAGGGACATCAGCCCCAGCATTTT.

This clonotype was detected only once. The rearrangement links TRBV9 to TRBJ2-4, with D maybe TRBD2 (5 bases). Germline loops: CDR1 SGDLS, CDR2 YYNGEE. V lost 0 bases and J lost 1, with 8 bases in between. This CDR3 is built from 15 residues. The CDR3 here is CASSVGGVAKNIQYF. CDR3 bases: TGTGCCAGCAGCGTAGGGGGAGTGGCCAAAAACATTCAGTACTTC.

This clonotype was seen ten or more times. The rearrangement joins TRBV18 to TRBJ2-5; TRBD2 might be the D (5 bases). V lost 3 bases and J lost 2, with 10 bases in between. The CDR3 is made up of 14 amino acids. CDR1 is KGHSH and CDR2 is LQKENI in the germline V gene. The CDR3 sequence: CASSPTGRQETQYF. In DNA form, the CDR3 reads TGTGCCAGCTCACCGACGGGGAGACAAGAGACCCAGTACTTC.

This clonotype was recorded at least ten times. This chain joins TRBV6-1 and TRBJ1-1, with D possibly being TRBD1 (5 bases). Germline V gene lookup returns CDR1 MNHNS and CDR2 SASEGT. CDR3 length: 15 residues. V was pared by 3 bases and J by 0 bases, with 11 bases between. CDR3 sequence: CASSDRDLMNTEAFF. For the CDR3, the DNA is TGTGCCAGCAGTGACAGGGACCTTATGAACACTGAAGCTTTCTTT.

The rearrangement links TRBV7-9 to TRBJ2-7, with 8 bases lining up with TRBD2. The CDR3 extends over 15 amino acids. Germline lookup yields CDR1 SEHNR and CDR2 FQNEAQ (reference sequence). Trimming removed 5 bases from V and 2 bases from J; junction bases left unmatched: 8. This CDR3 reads CASSEGTRGPYEQYF. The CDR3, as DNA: TGTGCCAGCAGCGAAGGGACTAGGGGCCCCTACGAGCAGTACTTC.

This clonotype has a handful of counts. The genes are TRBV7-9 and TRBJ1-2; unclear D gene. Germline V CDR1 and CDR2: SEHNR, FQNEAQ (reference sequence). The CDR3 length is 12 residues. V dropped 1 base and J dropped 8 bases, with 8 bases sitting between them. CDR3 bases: TGTGCCAGCAGCTTAGGGTTCCTAGGCTACACCTTC. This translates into CASSLGFLGYTF.

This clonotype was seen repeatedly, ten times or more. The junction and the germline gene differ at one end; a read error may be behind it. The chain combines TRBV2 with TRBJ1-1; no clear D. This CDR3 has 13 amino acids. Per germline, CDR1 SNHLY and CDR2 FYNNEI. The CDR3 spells CASSEERYTEAFF. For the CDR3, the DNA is TGTGCCAGCAGCGAAGAGAGGTACACTGAAGCTTTCTTT.

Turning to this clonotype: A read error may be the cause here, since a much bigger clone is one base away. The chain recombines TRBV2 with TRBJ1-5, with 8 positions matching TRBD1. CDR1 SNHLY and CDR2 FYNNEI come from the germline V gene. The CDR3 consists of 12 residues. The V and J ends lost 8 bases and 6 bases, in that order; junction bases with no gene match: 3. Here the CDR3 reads CASQGAVQPQHF. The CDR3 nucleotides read TGTGCCAGCCAGGGGGCGGTTCAGCCCCAGCATTTT.

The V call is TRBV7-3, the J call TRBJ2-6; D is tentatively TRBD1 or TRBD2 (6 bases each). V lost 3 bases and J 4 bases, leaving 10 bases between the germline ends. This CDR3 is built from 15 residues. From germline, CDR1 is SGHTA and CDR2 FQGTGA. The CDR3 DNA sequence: TGTGCCAGCAGCTTCGGGGGCGTAGGGGCCAACGTCCTGACTTTC. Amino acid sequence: CASSFGGVGANVLTF. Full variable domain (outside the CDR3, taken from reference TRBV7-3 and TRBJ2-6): GAGVSQTPSNKVTEKGKYVELRCDPISGHTALYWYRQSLGQGPEFLIYFQGTGAADDSGLPNDRFFAVRPEGSVSTLKIQRTERGDSAVYLCASSFGGVGANVLTFGAGSRLTVL.

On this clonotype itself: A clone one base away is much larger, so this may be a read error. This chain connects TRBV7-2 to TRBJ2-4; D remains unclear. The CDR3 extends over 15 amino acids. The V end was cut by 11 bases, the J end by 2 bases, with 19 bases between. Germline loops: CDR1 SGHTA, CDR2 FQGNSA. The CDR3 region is CAWSPLGGTKNIQYF. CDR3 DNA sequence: TGTGCCTGGTCTCCGTTGGGTGGAACCAAAAACATTCAGTACTTC.

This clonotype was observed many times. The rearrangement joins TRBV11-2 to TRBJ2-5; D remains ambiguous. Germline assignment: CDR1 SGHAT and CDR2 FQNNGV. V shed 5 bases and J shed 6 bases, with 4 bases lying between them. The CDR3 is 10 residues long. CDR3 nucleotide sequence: TGTGCCAGCAGCGGCAAGACCCAGTACTTC. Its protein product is CASSGKTQYF. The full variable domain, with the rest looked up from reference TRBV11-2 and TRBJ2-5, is EAGVAQSPRYKIIEKRQSVAFWCNPISGHATLYWYQQILGQGPKLLIQFQNNGVVDDSQLPKDRFSAERLKGVDSTLKIQPAKLEDSAVYLCASSGKTQYFGPGTRLLVL.

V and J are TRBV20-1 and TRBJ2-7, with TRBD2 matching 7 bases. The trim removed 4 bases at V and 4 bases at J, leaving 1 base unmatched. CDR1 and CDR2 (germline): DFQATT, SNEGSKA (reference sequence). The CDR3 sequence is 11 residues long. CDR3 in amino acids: CSATLAYEQYF. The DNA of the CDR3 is TGCAGTGCTACACTAGCGTACGAGCAGTACTTC.

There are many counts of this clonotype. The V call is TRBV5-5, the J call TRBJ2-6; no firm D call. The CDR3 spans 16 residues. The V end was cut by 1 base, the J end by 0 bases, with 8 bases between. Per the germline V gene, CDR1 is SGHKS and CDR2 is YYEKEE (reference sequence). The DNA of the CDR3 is TGTGCCAGCAGCTTGTTAGTCAACTCTGGGGCCAACGTCCTGACTTTC. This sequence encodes CASSLLVNSGANVLTF.

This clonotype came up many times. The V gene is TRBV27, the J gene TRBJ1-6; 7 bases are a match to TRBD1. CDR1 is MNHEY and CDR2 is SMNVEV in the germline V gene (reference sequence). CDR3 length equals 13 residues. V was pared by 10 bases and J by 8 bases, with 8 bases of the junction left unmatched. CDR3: CATGQAWDSPLHF. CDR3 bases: TGTGCCACCGGACAGGCCTGGGATTCACCCCTCCACTTT.

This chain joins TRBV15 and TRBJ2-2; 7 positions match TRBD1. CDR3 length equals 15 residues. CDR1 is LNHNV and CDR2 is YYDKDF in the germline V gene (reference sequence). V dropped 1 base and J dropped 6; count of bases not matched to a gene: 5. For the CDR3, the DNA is TGTGCCACCAGCAGAGTCAGGCAGGGGGCCGGGGAGCTGTTTTTT. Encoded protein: CATSRVRQGAGELFF.

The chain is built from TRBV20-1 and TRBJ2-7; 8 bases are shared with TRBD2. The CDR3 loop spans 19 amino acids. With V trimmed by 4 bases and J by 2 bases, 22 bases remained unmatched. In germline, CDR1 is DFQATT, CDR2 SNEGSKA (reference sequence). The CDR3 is CSATRVKSSSGRSTYEQYF. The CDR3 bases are TGCAGTGCTACGAGGGTAAAATCGTCGAGCGGGAGAAGTACCTACGAGCAGTACTTC.

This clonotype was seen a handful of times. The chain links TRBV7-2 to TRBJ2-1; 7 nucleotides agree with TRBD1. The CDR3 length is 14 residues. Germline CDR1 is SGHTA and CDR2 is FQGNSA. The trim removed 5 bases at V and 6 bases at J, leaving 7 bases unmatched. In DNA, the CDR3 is TGTGCCAGCAGCCAGACAGGGTTCGGCAATGAGCAGTTCTTC. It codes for CASSQTGFGNEQFF.

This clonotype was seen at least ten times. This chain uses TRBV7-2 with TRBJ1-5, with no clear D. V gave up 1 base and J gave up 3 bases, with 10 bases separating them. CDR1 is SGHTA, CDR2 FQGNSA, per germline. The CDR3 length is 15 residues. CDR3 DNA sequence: TGTGCCAGCAGCTTAGGGTCATTATCCAATCAGCCCCAGCATTTT. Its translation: CASSLGSLSNQPQHF.

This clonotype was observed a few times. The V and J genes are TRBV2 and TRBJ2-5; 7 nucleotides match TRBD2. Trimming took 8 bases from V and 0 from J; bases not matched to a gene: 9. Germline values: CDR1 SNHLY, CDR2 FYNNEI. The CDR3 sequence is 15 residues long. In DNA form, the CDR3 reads TGTGCCAGCGGGGGGGGTGGACCCTACCAAGAGACCCAGTACTTC. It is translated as CASGGGGPYQETQYF.

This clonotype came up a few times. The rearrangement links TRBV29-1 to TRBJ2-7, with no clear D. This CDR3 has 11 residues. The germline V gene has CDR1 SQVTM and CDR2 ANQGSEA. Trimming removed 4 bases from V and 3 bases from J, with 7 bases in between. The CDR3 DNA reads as TGCAGCGTTGTTAAGGGCTACGAGCAGTACTTC. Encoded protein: CSVVKGYEQYF.

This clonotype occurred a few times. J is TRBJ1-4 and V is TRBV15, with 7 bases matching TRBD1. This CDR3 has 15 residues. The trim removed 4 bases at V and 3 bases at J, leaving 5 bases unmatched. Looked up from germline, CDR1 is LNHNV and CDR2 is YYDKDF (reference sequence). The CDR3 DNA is TGTGCCACCAGCATTCAGGGGGAACCTAATGAAAAACTGTTTTTT. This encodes CATSIQGEPNEKLFF. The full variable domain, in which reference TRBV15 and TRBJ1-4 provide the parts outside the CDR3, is DAMVIQNPRYQVTQFGKPVTLSCSQTLNHNVMYWYQQKSSQAPKLLFHYYDKDFNNEADTPDNFQSRRPNTSFCFLDIRSPGLGDTAMYLCATSIQGEPNEKLFFGSGTQLSVL.

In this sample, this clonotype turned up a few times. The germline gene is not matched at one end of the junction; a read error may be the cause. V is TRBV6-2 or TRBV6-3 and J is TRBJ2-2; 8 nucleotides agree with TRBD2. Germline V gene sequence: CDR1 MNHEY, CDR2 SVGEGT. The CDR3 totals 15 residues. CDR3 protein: CASSWEAGVTGELSF. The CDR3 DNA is TGTGCCAGCAGCTGGGAAGCGGGAGTCACCGGGGAGCTGTCTTTT.

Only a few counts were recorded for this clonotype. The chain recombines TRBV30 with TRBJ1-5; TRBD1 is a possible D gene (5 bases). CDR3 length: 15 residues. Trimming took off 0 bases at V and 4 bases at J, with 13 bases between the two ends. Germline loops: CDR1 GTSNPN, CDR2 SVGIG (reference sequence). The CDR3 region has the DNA TGTGCCTGGAGTGTACCGAGACAGAGGAATCAGCCCCAGCATTTT. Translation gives CAWSVPRQRNQPQHF.

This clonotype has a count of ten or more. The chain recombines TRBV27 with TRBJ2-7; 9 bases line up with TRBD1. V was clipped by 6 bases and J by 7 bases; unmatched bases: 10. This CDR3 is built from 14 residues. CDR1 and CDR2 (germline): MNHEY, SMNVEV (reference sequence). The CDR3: CASSPGQGVGEQYF. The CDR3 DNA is TGTGCCAGCAGCCCGGGACAGGGAGTCGGGGAGCAGTACTTC.

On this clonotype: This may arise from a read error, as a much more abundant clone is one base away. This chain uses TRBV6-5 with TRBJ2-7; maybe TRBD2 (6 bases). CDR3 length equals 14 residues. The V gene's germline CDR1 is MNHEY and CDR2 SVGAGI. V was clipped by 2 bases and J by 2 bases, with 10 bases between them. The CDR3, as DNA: TGTGCCAGCAGTTACAAGGAGGGTACCTACGAGCAGTACTTC. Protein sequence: CASSYKEGTYEQYF.

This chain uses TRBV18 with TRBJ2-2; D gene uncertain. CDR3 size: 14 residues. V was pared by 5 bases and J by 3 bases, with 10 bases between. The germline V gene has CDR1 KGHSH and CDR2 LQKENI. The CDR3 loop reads CASSILEDTGELFF. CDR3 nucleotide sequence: TGTGCCAGCTCAATACTCGAGGACACCGGGGAGCTGTTTTTT.